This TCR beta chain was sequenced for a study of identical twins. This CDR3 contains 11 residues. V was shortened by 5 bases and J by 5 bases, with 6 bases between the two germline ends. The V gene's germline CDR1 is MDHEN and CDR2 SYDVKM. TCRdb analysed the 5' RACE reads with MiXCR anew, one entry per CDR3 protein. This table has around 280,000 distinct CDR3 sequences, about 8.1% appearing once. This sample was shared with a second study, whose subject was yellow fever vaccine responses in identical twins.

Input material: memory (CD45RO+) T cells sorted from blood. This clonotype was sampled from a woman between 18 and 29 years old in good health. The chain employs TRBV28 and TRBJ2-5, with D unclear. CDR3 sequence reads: CASSGYETQYF. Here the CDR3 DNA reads TGTGCCAGCAGTGGCTACGAGACCCAGTACTTC. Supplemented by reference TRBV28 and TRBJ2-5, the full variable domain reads DVKVTQSSRYLVKRTGEKVFLECVQDMDHENMFWYRQDPGLGLRLIYFSYDVKMKEKGDIPEGYSVSREKKERFSLILESASTNQTSMYLCASSGYETQYFGPGTRLLVL.